What follows are 30 T cell receptor beta chains derived from one specimen sequenced in a study of Graves' ophthalmopathy and Graves' hyperthyroidism. Transcripts of RNA were the source for amplifying TCR beta CDR3 regions. First-round RT-PCR relied on HTBI primers, and a second-round multiplex PCR came next. TCRdb processed the multiplex PCR reads anew with MiXCR; each CDR3 protein has one entry. The data hold about 210,000 distinct CDR3 sequences, with roughly 29% observed a single time. Sample: peripheral blood. The receptors were gathered from a man in his fifties with Graves' ophthalmopathy.

This clonotype was found a few times. The chain joins TRBV6-1 to TRBJ2-7; 9 bases line up with TRBD2. CDR1 and CDR2 (germline): MNHNS, SASEGT. The CDR3 loop spans 14 amino acids. V dropped 6 bases and J dropped 4; count of bases not matched to a gene: 7. CDR3 sequence: CASSPGLARYEQYF. In DNA, the CDR3 is TGTGCCAGCAGCCCGGGACTAGCACGGTACGAGCAGTACTTC.

This chain connects TRBV19 to TRBJ1-2, with a tentative D call TRBD1 (6 bases). Between the trimmed V and J ends, which lost 6 bases and 4 bases, there was a span of 9 bases. Germline-derived CDR1 and CDR2 are LNHDA and SQIVND (reference sequence). The CDR3 spans 12 residues. The CDR3 reads CASRRGPYGYTF. The CDR3 DNA follows: TGTGCCAGTAGGCGGGGGCCCTATGGCTACACCTTC.

This clonotype was picked up many times. The chain is built from TRBV12-3 or TRBV12-4 and TRBJ2-7; 8 bases are a match to TRBD1. V was pared by 6 bases and J by 3 bases, with 7 bases of the junction left unmatched. The CDR3 has 14 residues. CDR3 protein: CASRLGTGRYEQYF. Here the CDR3 DNA reads TGTGCCAGCAGGTTGGGGACAGGACGCTACGAGCAGTACTTC.

V and J are TRBV12-3 or TRBV12-4 and TRBJ1-3; D is unclear. This CDR3 has 13 residues. The V end was cut by 9 bases, the J end by 0 bases, with 9 bases between. This CDR3 is CASFTSSGNTIYF. For the CDR3, the DNA is TGTGCCAGTTTTACGAGCTCTGGAAACACCATATATTTT.

This clonotype was detected many times. V is TRBV6-4 and J is TRBJ2-3; D may correspond to TRBD1 or TRBD2 (5 bases each). CDR1 and CDR2 (germline): MRHNA, SNTAGT. CDR3 length: 15 amino acids. Trimming cost V 6 bases and J 3 bases, with 16 bases left between them. The DNA for the CDR3 is TGTGCCAGCAGCCCCTCCGGGACGGTAACAGATACGCAGTATTTT. Encoded protein: CASSPSGTVTDTQYF.

This clonotype was counted at least ten times. The chain links TRBV25-1 to TRBJ1-5; tentative D call: TRBD1 (6 bases). The V and J ends lost 2 bases and 6 bases respectively, with 8 bases between them. The CDR3 runs 13 residues. The V gene's germline CDR1 is MGHDK and CDR2 SYGVNS. The CDR3 DNA reads TGTGCCAGCAGTGAAGGGGACATTCAGCCCCAGCATTTT. This codes for CASSEGDIQPQHF.

This clonotype came up many times. V usage is TRBV12-3 or TRBV12-4 and J usage is TRBJ2-7; 8 bases are shared with TRBD2. CDR3 length equals 15 residues. With V trimmed by 1 base and J by 0 bases, 2 bases remained unmatched. The CDR3 DNA follows: TGTGCCAGCAGTTTAGGGGGACTAGACTCCTACGAGCAGTACTTC. Protein sequence: CASSLGGLDSYEQYF.

This clonotype was seen at least ten times. The chain is built from TRBV28 and TRBJ1-6; D is unclear. The V end was cut by 7 bases, the J end by 7 bases, with 11 bases between. The germline CDR1 and CDR2 sequences are MDHEN and SYDVKM. There are 13 residues in the CDR3. The CDR3 protein is CASTTLGNSPLHF. In nucleotides, the CDR3 is TGTGCCAGCACCACCCTGGGGAATTCACCCCTCCACTTT.

This chain joins TRBV7-3 and TRBJ2-7, with TRBD2 matching over 9 bases. Germline loops: CDR1 SGHTA, CDR2 FQGTGA. V lost 0 bases to trimming and J lost 3 bases; unmatched junction nucleotides: 3. This CDR3 comprises 15 residues. CDR3 sequence (DNA): TGTGCCAGCAGCTTAACGGATAGCGGGGGCTACGAGCAGTACTTC. Protein sequence: CASSLTDSGGYEQYF.

The table lists this clonotype with a few counts. The rearrangement links TRBV7-2 to TRBJ2-5; TRBD1 aligns across 8 bases. The germline V gene has CDR1 SGHTA and CDR2 FQGNSA. This CDR3 has 15 residues. The junction had 11 bases not matched to a gene; V was cut back by 6 bases and J by 5 bases. The CDR3 nucleotides read TGTGCCAGCAGTTATTCCTGGACAGGGATGGAGACCCAGTACTTC. It is translated as CASSYSWTGMETQYF.

The chain recombines TRBV20-1 with TRBJ1-2, with 10 nucleotides matching TRBD1. This CDR3 is built from 17 residues. Trimming at V came to 4 bases and at J to 6 bases, leaving 17 bases not matched to a gene. Germline loops: CDR1 DFQATT, CDR2 SNEGSKA (reference sequence). The DNA of the CDR3 is TGCAGTGCTACCGTTAGGGGACAGGGGATTGGTCGTAATGGCTACACCTTC. This sequence encodes CSATVRGQGIGRNGYTF.

Concerning this clonotype itself: One base away lies a much larger clone, so this may be a sequencing read error. The V call is TRBV20-1, the J call TRBJ2-7, with a weak D call TRBD2 (6 bases). The CDR3 is 14 amino acids. CDR1 DFQATT and CDR2 SNEGSKA come from the germline V gene (reference sequence). CDR3 sequence: CSAINRDWGLERYF. The CDR3 region has the DNA TGCAGTGCCATAAACCGGGACTGGGGGTTGGAGCGGTACTTC.

This sequence joins TRBV4-1 and TRBJ2-4; D ambiguous. Germline CDR1 and CDR2: MGHRA and YSYEKL. This CDR3 spans 17 amino acids. V lost 0 bases and J 2 bases, leaving 14 bases between the germline ends. The CDR3 loop is CASSQEPVIRTKNIQYF. CDR3 nucleotide sequence: TGCGCCAGCAGCCAAGAGCCAGTTATCCGGACCAAAAACATTCAGTACTTC.

At least ten counts were recorded for this clonotype. The chain carries TRBV29-1 and TRBJ2-7, with 7 bases fitting TRBD2. Germline CDR1 is SQVTM and CDR2 is ANQGSEA. With 2 bases clipped from V and 4 bases from J, the junction kept 8 bases outside the gene matches. The CDR3 is 14 residues long. The CDR3 nucleotides are TGCAGCGTTGAACGGTGGGAGGGCCGATACGAGCAGTACTTC. Its translation: CSVERWEGRYEQYF.

The sample holds many counts of this clonotype. The chain carries TRBV28 and TRBJ2-2; D tentatively fits TRBD1 or TRBD2 (5 bases each). The germline CDR1 and CDR2 sequences are MDHEN and SYDVKM. The CDR3 extends over 16 amino acids. Trimming took 7 bases from V and 1 from J, leaving 16 bases between them. The CDR3 reads CASTTGAERNTGELFF. The DNA for the CDR3 is TGTGCCAGCACTACCGGGGCGGAGCGGAACACCGGGGAGCTGTTTTTT.

This clonotype was picked up many times. The chain couples TRBV25-1 to TRBJ2-3, with TRBD2 as a possible D gene (5 bases). Germline V gene data show CDR1 as MGHDK and CDR2 as SYGVNS. The CDR3 has 16 amino acids. Trimming took 0 bases from V and 4 from J, leaving 14 bases between them. CDR3 region: CASSEYNFGVADTQYF. Here the CDR3 DNA reads TGTGCCAGCAGTGAATATAATTTCGGGGTCGCAGATACGCAGTATTTT. The full variable domain, its missing parts supplied by reference TRBV25-1 and TRBJ2-3, is EADIYQTPRYLVIGTGKKITLECSQTMGHDKMYWYQQDPGMELHLIHYSYGVNSTEKGDLSSESTVSRIRTEHFPLTLESARPSHTSQYLCASSEYNFGVADTQYFGPGTRLTVL.

The V and J genes are TRBV5-1 and TRBJ2-5; D call uncertain. The CDR3 contains 15 residues. Germline CDR1 and CDR2: SGHRS and YFSETQ. Trimming left V 3 bases short and J 2 bases short, with 14 bases between. The CDR3 coding sequence is TGCGCCAGCAGCTGGACGTGGGAAGGGCAAGAGACCCAGTACTTC. It encodes CASSWTWEGQETQYF.

The J gene is TRBJ1-1, the V gene TRBV12-3 or TRBV12-4; D remains unclear. The ends were cut back, 5 bases at V and 1 base at J, with 8 bases in the middle. This CDR3 has 13 residues. The CDR3, as DNA: TGTGCCAGCAGTCCTCCCTGGAACACTGAAGCTTTCTTT. Amino acids: CASSPPWNTEAFF.

This clonotype was detected only a few times. The rearrangement uses TRBV6-1 and TRBJ2-5; 7 bases align to TRBD1. The CDR3 extends over 13 amino acids. V trimming: 1 base; J trimming: 7 bases; junction bases outside the gene matches: 3. Germline V gene sequence: CDR1 MNHNS, CDR2 SASEGT. CDR3 in DNA: TGTGCCAGCAGTGAAGGACAGGGAATGACCCAGTACTTC. It translates to CASSEGQGMTQYF.

The chain uses TRBV12-5 and TRBJ2-7; the D is unclear. V was pared by 2 bases and J by 6 bases, with 11 bases between. Germline CDR1 LGHNT, CDR2 FRNRAP. The CDR3 runs 13 residues. In DNA form, the CDR3 reads TGTGCTAGTGGTTTGTCATCGGACGTCGAGCAGTACTTC. Translating gives CASGLSSDVEQYF.

This chain links TRBV6-2 or TRBV6-3 with TRBJ2-5; D possibly corresponds to TRBD1 (5 bases). Germline V gene lookup returns CDR1 MNHEY and CDR2 SVGEGT. There are 14 residues in the CDR3. Deletions cut 5 bases from V and 5 bases from J, with 15 bases between. The CDR3 loop reads CASSLTQDPETQYF. CDR3 nucleotides: TGTGCCAGCAGTCTAACACAGGACCCGGAGACCCAGTACTTC.

This chain links TRBV11-2 with TRBJ2-7; D is perhaps TRBD1 or TRBD2 (7 bases each). Trimming left V 4 bases short and J 0 bases short, with 16 bases between. The CDR3 loop spans 16 amino acids. Per the germline V gene, CDR1 is SGHAT and CDR2 is FQNNGV. CDR3 loop: CASSSRGRDSSYEQYF. The DNA of the CDR3 is TGTGCCAGCAGCTCCCGGGGGAGGGACAGCTCCTACGAGCAGTACTTC.

The CDR3 protein is CASSEQGSTYEQYF. The CDR3 DNA is TGTGCCAGCAGTGAACAGGGGTCTACCTACGAGCAGTACTTC. The chain links TRBV28 to TRBJ2-7, with 7 positions matching TRBD1. Germline V gives CDR1 MDHEN, CDR2 SYDVKM. This CDR3 comprises 14 residues. Trimming removed 5 bases from V and 2 bases from J; junction bases left unmatched: 6.

At least ten counts were recorded for this clonotype. The V gene is TRBV7-8, the J gene TRBJ2-5; TRBD1 aligns across 10 bases. Looked up from germline, CDR1 is SGHVS and CDR2 is FQNEAQ. The CDR3 covers 16 residues. The V segment lost 3 bases and the J segment 1 base; nucleotides outside the gene matches: 5. Here the CDR3 DNA reads TGTGCCAGCAGCTTCCCTGGGACAGGGGTCCAAGAGACCCAGTACTTC. This sequence encodes CASSFPGTGVQETQYF.

This clonotype has at least ten counts. V usage is TRBV12-3 or TRBV12-4 and J usage is TRBJ2-3; D tentatively reads TRBD1 or TRBD2 (5 bases each). CDR3 length: 14 amino acids. Trimming left V 6 bases short and J 2 bases short, with 12 bases between. The chain's CDR3 is CASRVEGLTDTQYF. CDR3 DNA sequence: TGTGCCAGCAGGGTAGAGGGGCTCACAGATACGCAGTATTTT.

This clonotype was observed at least ten times. The gene calls are TRBV18 and TRBJ2-7; perhaps D is TRBD1 or TRBD2 (5 bases each). The V and J ends lost 0 bases and 3 bases respectively, with 15 bases between them. The CDR3 contains 16 residues. Germline CDR1 and CDR2: KGHSH and LQKENI. The CDR3 protein is CASSPPRAGYNYEQYF. The CDR3 bases are TGTGCCAGCTCACCACCCAGGGCGGGCTACAACTACGAGCAGTACTTC.

The V and J genes are TRBV12-3 or TRBV12-4 and TRBJ2-2; 12 bases map to TRBD2. V lost 5 bases, J lost 7 bases, and 5 bases stayed unmatched. The CDR3 covers 15 residues. The CDR3 DNA is TGTGCCAGCAGTCTTCGGACTAGCGGGATCGGGGAGCTGTTTTTT. As protein: CASSLRTSGIGELFF.

This clonotype was counted a single time. The V call is TRBV6-1, the J call TRBJ2-5; 11 positions match TRBD2. Trimming cost V 5 bases and J 4 bases; bases outside gene matches: 12. Germline values: CDR1 MNHNS, CDR2 SASEGT. The CDR3 spans 17 residues. In DNA form, the CDR3 reads TGTGCCAGCAGTCCTACCGATATAGCGGGAGGGGGAGAGACCCAGTACTTC. Translating gives CASSPTDIAGGGETQYF.

This clonotype was seen more than once but under ten times. This chain uses TRBV6-1 with TRBJ1-1; 7 bases match TRBD1. The CDR3 is 13 amino acids. Germline V lookup: CDR1 MNHNS, CDR2 SASEGT. V was clipped by 7 bases and J by 6 bases; unmatched bases: 8. CDR3 in DNA: TGTGCCAGCACGATAAACAGGGGATCTGAAGCTTTCTTT. Translation gives CASTINRGSEAFF.

The chain combines TRBV28 with TRBJ1-6; D unresolved. V was trimmed by 6 bases and J by 7 bases, leaving 7 bases between them. The V gene's germline CDR1 is MDHEN and CDR2 SYDVKM. The CDR3 covers 12 residues. The CDR3: CASRVGNSPLHF. CDR3 in DNA: TGTGCCAGCAGGGTAGGGAATTCACCCCTCCACTTT.